These 23 T cell receptor beta chains share one sample of origin, sequenced in a study of T cell changes during pregnancy in multiple sclerosis. The table came from immunoSEQ multiplex PCR; TCRdb's copy has only in-frame clones and leaves some out. The sample yields 90,000 or so clones, more than 85% seen once. The sequences come from peripheral blood, collected before pregnancy. The receptors were sampled from a female donor with multiple sclerosis, enrolled in a pregnancy study.

V gene TRBV4-3 combines with J gene TRBJ2-6; 7 bases fit TRBD1. CDR1 and CDR2 (germline): LGHNA, YSLEER. V shed 1 base and J 2 bases; nucleotides not matched to a gene: 2. The CDR3 runs 16 residues. CDR3 nucleotides: TGCGCCAGCAGCCAAGGACAGGGTACTGGGGCCAACGTCCTGACTTTC. It specifies CASSQGQGTGANVLTF.

The chain links TRBV4-3 to TRBJ1-5; D gene ambiguous. The germline gives CDR1 LGHNA, CDR2 YSLEER. V was pared by 0 bases and J by 6 bases, with 6 bases between. The CDR3 contains 13 residues. CDR3 bases: TGCGCCAGCAGCCAAGAAGAGGCTCAGCCCCAGCATTTT. Translated: CASSQEEAQPQHF.

V usage is TRBV30 and J usage is TRBJ2-7, with a weak D call TRBD1 (6 bases). This CDR3 has 12 residues. V dropped 1 base and J dropped 2 bases, with 6 bases sitting between them. Germline values: CDR1 GTSNPN, CDR2 SVGIG (reference sequence). CDR3 amino acids: CAWSDRAYEQYF. DNA of the CDR3: TGTGCCTGGAGTGACAGGGCCTACGAGCAGTACTTC.

This chain uses TRBV6-1 with TRBJ2-7; D might be TRBD1 (7 bases). Germline loops: CDR1 MNHNS, CDR2 SASEGT. The germline V and J ends were trimmed by 7 bases and 6 bases, with 19 bases remaining between them. This CDR3 has 14 residues. The DNA for the CDR3 is TGTGCCAGCACCCAAGGGGGGACAGCAATCGAGCAGTACTTC. It is translated as CASTQGGTAIEQYF.

The chain has TRBV4-1 and TRBJ2-7; 9 bases fit TRBD2. Trimming removed 0 bases from V and 4 bases from J; junction bases left unmatched: 1. Per the germline V gene, CDR1 is MGHRA and CDR2 is YSYEKL. This CDR3 is built from 14 residues. The CDR3 sequence is CASSQEREGYEQYF. The CDR3 coding sequence is TGCGCCAGCAGCCAAGAGCGGGAGGGGTACGAGCAGTACTTC.

The chain carries TRBV4-1 and TRBJ1-2; tentatively, D is TRBD1 (6 bases). This CDR3 is 16 amino acids long. Germline CDR1 is MGHRA and CDR2 is YSYEKL. V was pared by 4 bases and J by 4 bases, with 19 bases between. CDR3 region: CASSPTDSLLSYGYTF. In DNA form, the CDR3 reads TGCGCCAGCAGCCCCACGGACAGCCTCCTTTCCTATGGCTACACCTTC.

The chain couples TRBV4-3 to TRBJ2-1, with TRBD2 matching 10 bases. This CDR3 is 16 amino acids long. Germline V gene sequence: CDR1 LGHNA, CDR2 YSLEER. Trimming at V came to 0 bases and at J to 7 bases, leaving 6 bases not matched to a gene. The CDR3 region is CASSQELAGGDNEQFF. In nucleotides, the CDR3 is TGCGCCAGCAGCCAAGAGTTAGCGGGGGGCGATAATGAGCAGTTCTTC.

The DNA for the CDR3 is TGTGCCAGCAGCGCTGGACTAGCGGGGTACGAGCAGTACTTC. This translates into CASSAGLAGYEQYF. The chain links TRBV11-3 to TRBJ2-7; TRBD2 agrees at 12 bases. The CDR3 is 14 amino acids. Germline trimming cut 5 bases from V and 4 bases from J; bases unmatched to any gene: 3. Germline-derived CDR1 and CDR2 are SGHNT and YENEEA.

The chain links TRBV2 to TRBJ2-3, with a tentative D call TRBD2 (6 bases). The CDR3 is 16 residues long. Trimming left V 3 bases short and J 6 bases short, with 19 bases between. From germline, CDR1 is SNHLY and CDR2 FYNNEI. CDR3: CASSEGSGRSSDTQYF. CDR3 DNA: TGTGCCAGCAGTGAGGGTTCAGGGAGGTCATCCGATACGCAGTATTTT. The full variable domain, its missing parts supplied by reference TRBV2 and TRBJ2-3, is EPEVTQTPSHQVTQMGQEVILRCVPISNHLYFYWYRQILGQKVEFLVSFYNNEISEKSEIFDDQFSVERPDGSNFTLKIRSTKLEDSAMYFCASSEGSGRSSDTQYFGPGTRLTVL.

This chain links TRBV5-1 with TRBJ2-5; D is undetermined. Trimming removed 4 bases from V and 5 bases from J, with 6 bases in between. Germline values: CDR1 SGHRS, CDR2 YFSETQ. The CDR3 sequence is 11 residues long. CDR3 sequence: CASSHGETQYF. The CDR3, as DNA: TGCGCCAGCAGCCACGGGGAGACCCAGTACTTC.

The chain is built from TRBV19 and TRBJ1-2; D is uncertain. Germline V gene sequence: CDR1 LNHDA, CDR2 SQIVND (reference sequence). The CDR3 totals 13 residues. V was cut by 4 bases and J by 5 bases, with 11 bases left in between. CDR3 region: CASSSDGEYGYTF. DNA of the CDR3: TGTGCCAGTAGTAGCGACGGAGAATATGGCTACACCTTC.

V usage is TRBV18 and J usage is TRBJ1-5; perhaps TRBD1 as D (5 bases). The V end was cut by 6 bases, the J end by 1 base, with 13 bases between. Germline CDR1 KGHSH, CDR2 LQKENI. The CDR3 is 15 amino acids. The CDR3 is CASSPSRGSNQPQHF. The CDR3 region has the DNA TGTGCCAGCTCCCCTAGTCGGGGGAGCAATCAGCCCCAGCATTTT. The full variable domain, its missing parts supplied by reference TRBV18 and TRBJ1-5, is NAGVMQNPRHLVRRRGQEARLRCSPMKGHSHVYWYRQLPEEGLKFMVYLQKENIIDESGMPKERFSAEFPKEGPSILRIQQVVRGDSAAYFCASSPSRGSNQPQHFGDGTRLSIL.

V is TRBV4-1 and J is TRBJ2-5; possibly TRBD2 for D (6 bases). The germline gives CDR1 MGHRA, CDR2 YSYEKL. The CDR3 sequence is 16 residues long. V was cut by 0 bases and J by 5 bases, with 16 bases left in between. CDR3 DNA sequence: TGCGCCAGCAGCCAAGATGGAGGGGCAATCGGGGAGACCCAGTACTTC. Protein: CASSQDGGAIGETQYF.

This clone was seen once. The chain recombines TRBV7-9 with TRBJ1-1; TRBD1 is a possible D gene (6 bases). The CDR3 has 14 residues. V lost 5 bases and J 0 bases, leaving 10 bases between the germline ends. Germline V CDR1 and CDR2: SEHNR, FQNEAQ (reference sequence). CDR3 loop: CASSEQGMNTEAFF. The CDR3 bases are TGTGCCAGCAGCGAACAGGGCATGAACACTGAAGCTTTCTTT. The whole variable domain, remainder taken from reference TRBV7-9 and TRBJ1-1, is DTGVSQNPRHKITKRGQNVTFRCDPISEHNRLYWYRQTLGQGPEFLTYFQNEAQLEKSRLLSDRFSAERPKGSFSTLEIQRTEQGDSAMYLCASSEQGMNTEAFFGQGTRLTVV.

The rearrangement joins TRBV28 to TRBJ1-1; the D is unclear. The V end was cut by 1 base, the J end by 7 bases, with 10 bases between. This CDR3 has 13 amino acids. The germline V gene has CDR1 MDHEN and CDR2 SYDVKM. The CDR3 DNA sequence: TGTGCCAGCAGTTTATTAGGGAGAGGTGAAGCTTTCTTT. Its translation is CASSLLGRGEAFF.

The chain has TRBV6-5 and TRBJ2-1, with 8 bases identical to TRBD1. With 4 bases clipped from V and 3 bases from J, the junction kept 8 bases outside the gene matches. Germline loops: CDR1 MNHEY, CDR2 SVGAGI. The CDR3 loop spans 16 amino acids. CDR3 loop: CASSSSGGTNYNEQFF. The CDR3 DNA sequence: TGTGCCAGCAGTTCCTCAGGGGGCACGAACTACAATGAGCAGTTCTTC.

The V and J genes are TRBV4-2 and TRBJ1-1, with no clear D. Trimming cost V 2 bases and J 1 base, with 8 bases left between them. CDR3 length: 14 amino acids. Germline values: CDR1 LGHNA, CDR2 YNFKEQ. The CDR3 sequence: CASSQSAANTEAFF. CDR3 coding DNA: TGTGCCAGCAGCCAAAGCGCAGCGAACACTGAAGCTTTCTTT.

This chain links TRBV11-2 with TRBJ2-5; the D gene is possibly TRBD2 (6 bases). From germline, CDR1 is SGHAT and CDR2 FQNNGV. The length of the CDR3 is 16 residues. V was shortened by 4 bases and J by 0 bases, with 15 bases between the two germline ends. Here the CDR3 DNA reads TGTGCCAGCAGCTACCGAGTTAGCGGCCACCAAGAGACCCAGTACTTC. Translation gives CASSYRVSGHQETQYF.

The chain is built from TRBV5-6 and TRBJ2-7, with D perhaps TRBD2 (6 bases). Germline CDR1 reads SGHDT; CDR2 reads YYEEEE. This CDR3 is 17 amino acids long. V was cut by 0 bases and J by 5 bases, with 21 bases left in between. CDR3 protein: CASSLGEVGLSFHEQYF. In DNA, the CDR3 is TGTGCCAGCAGCTTGGGGGAGGTGGGCCTCTCCTTCCACGAGCAGTACTTC.

The V call is TRBV19, the J call TRBJ2-1; D not certain. CDR1 is LNHDA, CDR2 SQIVND, per germline (reference sequence). The CDR3 consists of 12 residues. Trimming took off 5 bases at V and 9 bases at J, with 11 bases between the two ends. The CDR3 protein is CASSFLQLEQFF. CDR3 sequence (DNA): TGTGCCAGTAGTTTCCTACAGCTTGAGCAGTTCTTC.

The gene calls are TRBV6-5 and TRBJ1-1; 12 bases line up with TRBD1. J was trimmed by 1 base and V by 6 bases; bases with no gene match: 3. The CDR3 contains 15 residues. Germline values: CDR1 MNHEY, CDR2 SVGAGI. The CDR3 coding sequence is TGTGCCAGCAGGTTGGGACAGGGGGCGAACACTGAAGCTTTCTTT. Its translation is CASRLGQGANTEAFF.

The chain has TRBV19 and TRBJ2-1; 10 bases are shared with TRBD2. V shed 8 bases, J shed 4 bases, and the junction held 11 bases outside the gene matches. Germline CDR1 is LNHDA and CDR2 is SQIVND (reference sequence). The CDR3 has 16 amino acids. CDR3 in amino acids: CASSPRVLAGYNEQFF. The CDR3 DNA reads TGTGCCAGTTCACCAAGGGTACTAGCGGGGTACAATGAGCAGTTCTTC.

The chain links TRBV7-2 to TRBJ1-2; D gene unclear. The CDR3 loop spans 15 amino acids. Germline V gives CDR1 SGHTA, CDR2 FQGNSA. The V end was cut by 1 base, the J end by 0 bases, with 9 bases between. The CDR3 loop reads CASSLDWGANYGYTF. In nucleotides, the CDR3 is TGTGCCAGCAGCTTAGATTGGGGAGCTAACTATGGCTACACCTTC.